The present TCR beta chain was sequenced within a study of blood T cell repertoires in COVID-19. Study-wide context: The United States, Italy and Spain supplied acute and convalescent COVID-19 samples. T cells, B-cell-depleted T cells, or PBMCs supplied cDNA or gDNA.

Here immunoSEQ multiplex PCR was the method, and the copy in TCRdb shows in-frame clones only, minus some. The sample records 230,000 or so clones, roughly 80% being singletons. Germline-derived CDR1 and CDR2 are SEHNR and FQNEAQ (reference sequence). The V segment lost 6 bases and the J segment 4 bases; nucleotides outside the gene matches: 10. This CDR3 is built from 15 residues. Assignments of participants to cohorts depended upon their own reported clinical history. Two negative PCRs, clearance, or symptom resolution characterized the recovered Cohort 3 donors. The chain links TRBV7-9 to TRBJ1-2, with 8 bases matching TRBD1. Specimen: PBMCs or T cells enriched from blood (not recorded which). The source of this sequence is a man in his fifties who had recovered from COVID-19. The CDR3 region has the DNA TGTGCCAGCAGGCAGGACAGGGATTTAGGCTATGGCTACACCTTC. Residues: CASRQDRDLGYGYTF.